The 20 T cell receptor beta chains below all came from one sample that was sequenced in a study of blood T cell repertoires in COVID-19. The repertoire was sequenced with immunoSEQ multiplex PCR; TCRdb's copy has only in-frame clones and lacks some. The sample yields over 250,000 clones, more than 85% seen once. Sequencing used peripheral blood. These receptor sequences come from a person under 35 with COVID-19, enrolled during active disease.

The chain links TRBV28 to TRBJ2-1; a weak D match, TRBD1 (6 bases). The ends were cut back, 6 bases at V and 3 bases at J, with 15 bases in the middle. This CDR3 spans 15 amino acids. Germline CDR1 MDHEN, CDR2 SYDVKM. CDR3 amino acids: CASSSTGTYYNEQFF. Here the CDR3 DNA reads TGTGCCAGCAGCTCTACAGGGACCTACTACAATGAGCAGTTCTTC.

V usage is TRBV2 and J usage is TRBJ2-2; tentative D call: TRBD2 (5 bases). The CDR3 has 19 amino acids. Germline V gene data show CDR1 as SNHLY and CDR2 as FYNNEI. Between the trimmed V and J ends, which lost 0 bases and 2 bases, there was a span of 19 bases. The CDR3 coding sequence is TGTGCCAGCAGTGAAGCGCTGAACCCCGGGATCCGCAACACCGGGGAGCTGTTTTTT. It specifies CASSEALNPGIRNTGELFF.

This rearrangement joins TRBV6-5 to TRBJ1-1; D unresolved. From germline, CDR1 is MNHEY and CDR2 SVGAGI. The ends were cut back, 0 bases at V and 1 base at J, with 9 bases in the middle. The CDR3 consists of 15 residues. Here the CDR3 DNA reads TGTGCCAGCAGTTACTCGAGTCGGTCGAACACTGAAGCTTTCTTT. Amino acid sequence: CASSYSSRSNTEAFF.

V is TRBV12-5 and J is TRBJ2-5; maybe TRBD2 (6 bases). The V end lost 3 bases, the J end lost 5 bases, and 10 bases lay between the germline ends. Germline CDR1 is LGHNT and CDR2 is FRNRAP. This CDR3 region has 13 residues. The CDR3 sequence is CASGLGRPETQYF. CDR3 bases: TGTGCTAGTGGTTTAGGGAGGCCCGAGACCCAGTACTTC.

This chain joins TRBV7-9 and TRBJ1-1; TRBD1 is a possible D gene (5 bases). The CDR3 is 14 amino acids. CDR1 SEHNR and CDR2 FQNEAQ come from the germline V gene (reference sequence). The V end lost 4 bases, the J end lost 5 bases, and 14 bases lay between the germline ends. The CDR3 sequence: CASSSGGGITEAFF. The CDR3 coding sequence is TGTGCCAGCAGCTCGGGGGGAGGGATTACTGAAGCTTTCTTT.

The rearrangement uses TRBV9 and TRBJ2-3, with D perhaps matching TRBD1 (5 bases). Germline assignment: CDR1 SGDLS and CDR2 YYNGEE. The CDR3 consists of 15 residues. The V end was cut by 3 bases, the J end by 0 bases, with 11 bases between. In nucleotides, the CDR3 is TGTGCCAGCAGCGAAGGGGCCACTAGCACAGATACGCAGTATTTT. This sequence encodes CASSEGATSTDTQYF.

The CDR3 DNA follows: TGTGCCAGCAGGAAGGGACAGGGTCAAGAGACCCAGTACTTC. Its protein product is CASRKGQGQETQYF. This chain connects TRBV2 to TRBJ2-5; 9 positions agree with TRBD1. The trim removed 6 bases at V and 2 bases at J, leaving 4 bases unmatched. CDR1 is SNHLY and CDR2 is FYNNEI in the germline V gene. This CDR3 is built from 14 residues.

The chain has TRBV11-1 and TRBJ2-7; perhaps TRBD2 as D (6 bases). Trimming left V 1 base short and J 0 bases short, with 10 bases between. CDR1 and CDR2 from the germline V gene are SGHAT and FQDESV (reference sequence). There are 15 residues in the CDR3. DNA of the CDR3: TGTGCCAGCAGCTTAGTCCGGGGGAGCTCCTACGAGCAGTACTTC. It encodes CASSLVRGSSYEQYF.

V and J are TRBV25-1 and TRBJ1-3, with a possible D match to TRBD1 (5 bases). V shed 8 bases and J shed 9 bases, with 17 bases lying between them. Looked up from germline, CDR1 is MGHDK and CDR2 is SYGVNS. This CDR3 region has 13 residues. The CDR3 region is CASCGVEGTTIYF. Here the CDR3 DNA reads TGTGCCAGCTGTGGGGTGGAGGGGACCACCATATATTTT.

The genes are TRBV4-1 and TRBJ2-7, with D perhaps TRBD1 (7 bases). Deletions cut 4 bases from V and 0 bases from J, with 22 bases between. This CDR3 contains 18 residues. Germline loops: CDR1 MGHRA, CDR2 YSYEKL. DNA of the CDR3: TGCGCCAGCAGCCGGGCCGATCTTTCAGGGGGGACCTCCTACGAGCAGTACTTC. Its translation is CASSRADLSGGTSYEQYF.

This sequence joins TRBV2 and TRBJ1-3, with 7 bases that match TRBD1. Looked up from germline, CDR1 is SNHLY and CDR2 is FYNNEI. This CDR3 spans 14 amino acids. J was trimmed by 3 bases and V by 4 bases; bases with no gene match: 3. CDR3 DNA: TGTGCCAGCAGTGGAGACAGGGTTGGAAACACCATATATTTT. Translating it yields CASSGDRVGNTIYF.

This clone was counted a single time. The chain combines TRBV12-5 with TRBJ2-1, with 9 positions matching TRBD2. Looked up from germline, CDR1 is LGHNT and CDR2 is FRNRAP. V gave up 1 base and J gave up 3 bases; unmatched junction bases: 1. This CDR3 region has 15 residues. CDR3 loop: CASGLGLADYNEQFF. CDR3 DNA: TGTGCTAGTGGTTTGGGACTAGCGGACTACAATGAGCAGTTCTTC. Based on the CDR3 plus reference TRBV12-5 and TRBJ2-1, the full variable domain is DARVTQTPRHKVTEMGQEVTMRCQPILGHNTVFWYRQTMMQGLELLAYFRNRAPLDDSGMPKDRFSAEMPDATLATLKIQPSEPRDSAVYFCASGLGLADYNEQFFGPGTRLTVL.

The rearrangement uses TRBV30 and TRBJ1-3; no reliable D call. Germline loops: CDR1 GTSNPN, CDR2 SVGIG (reference sequence). V gave up 4 bases and J gave up 4 bases, with 11 bases separating them. This CDR3 spans 13 amino acids. As DNA, the CDR3 is TGTGCCTGGAATCTGGGCCAGGGAAACACCATATATTTT. This codes for CAWNLGQGNTIYF.

CDR3 region: CASSERLAGGSDTDTQYF. In DNA form, the CDR3 reads TGCGCCAGCAGTGAGAGGCTAGCGGGAGGTTCTGACACAGATACGCAGTATTTT. The chain couples TRBV10-2 to TRBJ2-3; 11 bases agree with TRBD2. J lost 2 bases, V lost 2 bases, and 9 bases had no gene match. The CDR3 sequence is 18 residues long. The germline V gene has CDR1 WSHSY and CDR2 SAAADI.

V is TRBV9 and J is TRBJ2-3; 9 bases agree with TRBD2. The germline CDR1 and CDR2 sequences are SGDLS and YYNGEE. This CDR3 has 17 amino acids. V was clipped by 2 bases and J by 4 bases; unmatched bases: 11. DNA for the CDR3: TGTGCCAGCAGCGTGTCCCCTCGGCGGGAGGGTCCAGATACGCAGTATTTT. Translated, it gives CASSVSPRREGPDTQYF.

V gene TRBV27 combines with J gene TRBJ1-1; 7 bases map to TRBD1. Unmatched junction bases numbered 6, after V lost 6 bases and J lost 2 bases. CDR3 length: 14 residues. Germline V gene sequence: CDR1 MNHEY, CDR2 SMNVEV (reference sequence). The CDR3 bases are TGTGCCAGCAGGGAAAGAGGGGGCAACACTGAAGCTTTCTTT. Protein: CASRERGGNTEAFF.

This clone appeared a few times. The chain employs TRBV6-5 and TRBJ1-3; 7 bases align to TRBD1. The CDR3 runs 15 residues. The germline gives CDR1 MNHEY, CDR2 SVGAGI. V shed 7 bases, J shed 2 bases, and the junction held 8 bases outside the gene matches. The CDR3 DNA sequence: TGTGCCAGCACCCAGGACAGGTCTACTGGAAACACCATATATTTT. It translates to CASTQDRSTGNTIYF.

This sequence joins TRBV6-1 and TRBJ2-7; a weak D match, TRBD1 (6 bases). CDR3 size: 16 residues. The ends were cut back, 4 bases at V and 2 bases at J, with 18 bases in the middle. Germline assignment: CDR1 MNHNS and CDR2 SASEGT. CDR3 loop: CASSGVHRDNAYEQYF. The CDR3 DNA reads TGTGCCAGCAGTGGGGTCCACCGGGACAATGCCTACGAGCAGTACTTC.

This chain connects TRBV5-6 to TRBJ2-7, with 8 positions matching TRBD1. Germline trimming cut 4 bases from V and 3 bases from J; bases unmatched to any gene: 3. The CDR3 covers 13 residues. Looked up from germline, CDR1 is SGHDT and CDR2 is YYEEEE. CDR3 nucleotide sequence: TGTGCCAGCAGCGGGGACAGGAACTACGAGCAGTACTTC. Translation: CASSGDRNYEQYF.

The rearrangement links TRBV11-2 to TRBJ2-5, with D tentatively TRBD2 (6 bases). Deletions cut 5 bases from V and 5 bases from J, with 18 bases between. The germline V gene has CDR1 SGHAT and CDR2 FQNNGV. The CDR3 loop spans 15 amino acids. The CDR3 nucleotides are TGTGCCAGCAGCAATCTCCGGCGGGAACGGGAGACCCAGTACTTC. Protein sequence: CASSNLRRERETQYF. The variable domain in full, with the rest retrieved from reference TRBV11-2 and TRBJ2-5, is EAGVAQSPRYKIIEKRQSVAFWCNPISGHATLYWYQQILGQGPKLLIQFQNNGVVDDSQLPKDRFSAERLKGVDSTLKIQPAKLEDSAVYLCASSNLRRERETQYFGPGTRLLVL.